These T cell receptor beta chains were read from a single sample in a study of T cell responses to AZD1222 COVID-19 vaccine. Clones were sequenced by immunoSEQ multiplex PCR, and TCRdb holds only the in-frame ones, with some missing. Among roughly 150,000 clones, 85% to 95% were seen once, and the ten largest hold over 8%. Sequencing used peripheral blood, obtained on day 0 of AZD1222 vaccination. The receptor set was obtained from an adult in good health. Both conserved end residues are part of each CDR3. A D gene is named only where the DNA matches it firmly. Clone sizes are given selectively: once, few, many, or a class where the clone is expanded.

d_gene | abundance | j_gene | v_gene | CDR3nt | CDR3aa
TRBD1 | . | TRBJ1-2 | TRBV30 | TGTGCCTGGAGTGTACGAGGGGGCTCGGCTGGCTACACCTTC | CAWSVRGGSAGYTF
. | . | TRBJ2-5 | TRBV18 | TGTGCCAGCTCACCACCGACCCAGGGTGGGGAGACCCAGTACTTC | CASSPPTQGGETQYF
. | . | TRBJ1-3 | TRBV11-2 | TGTGCCAGCAGCTTTTCCAACACCATATATTTT | CASSFSNTIYF
. | . | TRBJ2-1 | TRBV20-1 | TGCAGTGCTAGGAATTACGGTGAGCAGTTCTTC | CSARNYGEQFF
. | . | TRBJ2-5 | TRBV29-1 | TGCAGCGTTGAGAGACAGCAAGAGACCCAGTACTTC | CSVERQQETQYF
. | few | TRBJ1-1 | TRBV29-1 | TGCAGCGTTGAACAGGCGAACACTGAAGCTTTCTTT | CSVEQANTEAFF
. | . | TRBJ1-5 | TRBV21-1 | TGTGCCAGCAGCAAAGAAGTCAGTCGCGGGACAGATGGAAATAGCAATCAGCCCCAGCATTTT | CASSKEVSRGTDGNSNQPQHF
TRBD2 | . | TRBJ2-1 | TRBV7-3 | TGTGCCAGCAGCTTAACGGGGGGGTTTTTCGCCCACAATGAGCAGTTCTTC | CASSLTGGFFAHNEQFF
. | . | TRBJ2-2 | TRBV18 | TGTGCCAGCTCACCAATGTTAGGGACATCCGGGGAGCTGTTTTTT | CASSPMLGTSGELFF
. | . | TRBJ1-1 | TRBV6-5 | TGTGCCAGCAGTTCCGCCAGCCAGAACACTGAAGCTTTCTTT | CASSSASQNTEAFF
. | . | TRBJ1-1 | TRBV3-1/TRBV3-2 | TGTGCCAGCAGCCCACGGGTGAACACTGAAGCTTTCTTT | CASSPRVNTEAFF
TRBD2 | . | TRBJ2-1 | TRBV14 | TGTGCCAGCAGCCCTAGGACTAGCAGCAGTGAGCAGTTCTTC | CASSPRTSSSEQFF
. | . | TRBJ2-7 | TRBV4-1 | TGCGCCAGCAGCCATGAAACAGGGCTCCTGACCGAGCAGTACTTC | CASSHETGLLTEQYF
. | . | TRBJ1-6 | TRBV29-1 | TGCAGCGTGAGGGACCAGGGGTCATTCTCACCCCTCCACTTT | CSVRDQGSFSPLHF
TRBD2 | . | TRBJ2-7 | TRBV6-5 | TGTGTTACGGGGCTAGCGGGGAGCGGGGCCTACGAGCAGTACTTC | CVTGLAGSGAYEQYF
TRBD2 | . | TRBJ2-1 | TRBV7-3 | TGTGCCAGCAGCCTCCAAGGGAGGGATGAGCAGTTCTTC | CASSLQGRDEQFF
. | . | TRBJ2-2 | TRBV30 | TGTGCCTGGAGTGACAGGGCGAACACCGGGGAGCTGTTTTTT | CAWSDRANTGELFF
. | few | TRBJ1-2 | TRBV28 | TGTGCCAGCAGTGGAAGAAGGGGAGTCTGGGATGGCTACACCTTC | CASSGRRGVWDGYTF
. | . | TRBJ2-7 | TRBV18 | TGTGCCAGCTCACTTCGGGACTCCTACGAGCAGTACTTC | CASSLRDSYEQYF
. | . | TRBJ2-1 | TRBV7-6 | TGTGCCAGCAGCTTAGAGGGGGTTCTACACAATGAGCAGTTCTTC | CASSLEGVLHNEQFF
TRBD2 | . | TRBJ2-2 | TRBV7-2 | TGTGCCAGCAGCTTAGGACTAGCGGGAAACACCGGGGAGCTGTTTTTT | CASSLGLAGNTGELFF
. | . | TRBJ2-6 | TRBV4-1 | TGCGCCAGCAGCCCCGTCGATCGGGGGTCTGGGGCCAACGTCCTGACTTTC | CASSPVDRGSGANVLTF
. | . | TRBJ2-7 | TRBV7-2 | TGTGCCACCACATGGGGTAGCTCCTACGAGCAGTACTTC | CATTWGSSYEQYF
. | . | TRBJ1-2 | TRBV6-4 | TGTGCCAGCAGCCCCGGACAGCAAAACTATGGCTACACCTTC | CASSPGQQNYGYTF
. | . | TRBJ2-7 | TRBV5-6 | TGTGCCAGCAGCTGGTCGGAATACGAGCAGTACTTC | CASSWSEYEQYF
. | . | TRBJ2-2 | TRBV3-1/TRBV3-2 | TGTGCCAGCAGCCAGGGACGGTCCACCGGGGAGCTGTTTTTT | CASSQGRSTGELFF
. | . | TRBJ2-1 | TRBV9 | TGTGCCAGCAGCGTAGAATATTACAATGAGCAGTTCTTC | CASSVEYYNEQFF
TRBD1 | . | TRBJ1-1 | TRBV4-1 | TGCGCCAGCAGCCTGACAGGGGGCAAGGACACTGAAGCTTTCTTT | CASSLTGGKDTEAFF
TRBD1 | . | TRBJ1-2 | TRBV7-8 | TGTGCCAGCAGCTTAGGGGACAGGGGGTTGACCTATGGCTACACCTTC | CASSLGDRGLTYGYTF
TRBD1 | once | TRBJ1-2 | TRBV2 | TGTGCCGGATCAGGGGGGGTTTTCTATGGCTACACCTTC | CAGSGGVFYGYTF
. | . | TRBJ2-1 | TRBV27 | TGTGCCAGCAGTTCGAGGTTGGGAATGAGGAACAATGAGCAGTTCTTC | CASSSRLGMRNNEQFF
TRBD1 | . | TRBJ2-7 | TRBV10-3 | TGTGCCGCGGGACAGGGGGCTTACGAGCAGTACTTC | CAAGQGAYEQYF
. | . | TRBJ2-7 | TRBV7-2 | TGTGCCAGCAGCTTTAGTGGAACCGGGACATGGGACGAGCAGTACTTC | CASSFSGTGTWDEQYF
. | . | TRBJ2-7 | TRBV18 | TGTGCCAGCTCACCGGGGACGGTACCCTACGAGCAGTACTTC | CASSPGTVPYEQYF
TRBD2 | once | TRBJ2-2 | TRBV5-1 | TGCGCCAGCAGCTTGGTGACTAGCGGGGGCGGGGAGCTGTTTTTT | CASSLVTSGGGELFF
. | few | TRBJ1-5 | TRBV21-1 | TGTGCCACCTCTCCCGGACAGGGAAAGGATCAGCCCCAGCATTTT | CATSPGQGKDQPQHF
. | . | TRBJ2-7 | TRBV28 | TGTGCCAGCAGTTTATTACAGGGAATTTATGAGCAGTACTTC | CASSLLQGIYEQYF
. | . | TRBJ2-3 | TRBV12-3/TRBV12-4 | TGTGCCAGCGGCAACACAGATACGCAGTATTTT | CASGNTDTQYF
. | . | TRBJ1-4 | TRBV18 | TGTGCCAGCTCACGCGAAATTTCGGGTGAAAAACTGTTTTTT | CASSREISGEKLFF
. | . | TRBJ2-2 | TRBV2 | TGTGCCAGCAGTGCTCGGGGGACCGGGGAGCTGTTTTTT | CASSARGTGELFF
TRBD1 | . | TRBJ2-1 | TRBV5-1 | TGCGCCAGCAGCTTCGGGACAGGGGATGGTAGTGAGCAGTTCTTC | CASSFGTGDGSEQFF
TRBD1 | . | TRBJ1-2 | TRBV24-1 | TGTGCCACCAGTGGAATGCCGTCAGTTCCCGGACAGGGGTTAGCTAACTATGGCTACACCTTC | CATSGMPSVPGQGLANYGYTF
. | . | TRBJ2-5 | TRBV12-3/TRBV12-4 | TGTGCCAGCAGTTTAGGTTACCAAGAGACCCAGTACTTC | CASSLGYQETQYF
. | . | TRBJ2-7 | TRBV2 | TGTGCCAGCAGTAGGACAGTAACCTACGAGCAGTACTTC | CASSRTVTYEQYF
. | . | TRBJ1-3 | TRBV7-2 | TGTGCCAGCAGCCCAATACCCAGAGACTCTGGAAACACCATATATTTT | CASSPIPRDSGNTIYF
TRBD1 | once | TRBJ1-6 | TRBV19 | TGTGCCAGTAGTCGCCGGACAGGCTTCTATAATTCACCCCTCCACTTT | CASSRRTGFYNSPLHF
TRBD1 | . | TRBJ2-1 | TRBV9 | TGTGCCAGCAGCGAGGGGGGACAGGGTACTAGTGAGCAGTTCTTC | CASSEGGQGTSEQFF
. | . | TRBJ2-5 | TRBV19 | TGTGCCAGTAGTATAGAACAATCAGAGACCCAGTACTTC | CASSIEQSETQYF
TRBD1 | . | TRBJ1-1 | TRBV4-1 | TGCGCCAGCAGCCAAGAAGTGAACAGGGGTAACACTGAAGCTTTCTTT | CASSQEVNRGNTEAFF
. | once | TRBJ1-2 | TRBV3-1/TRBV3-2 | TGTGCCAGCAGCCAAGAGGCTATTCGTGGCTACACCTTC | CASSQEAIRGYTF
. | . | TRBJ2-5 | TRBV11-1 | TGTGCCAGCAGCTTATGGCGTTCGAGAGACCAAGAGACCCAGTACTTC | CASSLWRSRDQETQYF
TRBD1 | . | TRBJ1-1 | TRBV19 | TGTGCCAGTAGTCTTCGGACAGGGCGGTACACTGAAGCTTTCTTT | CASSLRTGRYTEAFF
. | . | TRBJ1-2 | TRBV25-1 | TGTGCCAGCAGTGAAGAGTATGGGGGCCAGGGCTACACCTTC | CASSEEYGGQGYTF
. | . | TRBJ1-5 | TRBV6-5 | TGTGCCAACGGAGACAGCGTCAATCAGCCCCAGCATTTT | CANGDSVNQPQHF
. | . | TRBJ1-2 | TRBV10-3 | TGTGCCATCAGGACGTCGGATGGCTACACCTTC | CAIRTSDGYTF